This paragraph reports one T cell receptor (beta chain). Its antigen is unknown. Here immunoSEQ multiplex PCR was the method, and the copy in TCRdb shows in-frame clones only, minus some. The sample lists about 97,000 clones; roughly 84% were seen once. No patient escaped relapse after autologous stem cell transplantation, and brentuximab vedotin exposure varied. The sample originates from a study of PD-1 blockade in classical Hodgkin lymphoma. Study-wide points: Prior therapy or disease activity may underlie the repertoire differences, whose causes remain undefined. Complete responders matched newly diagnosed patients in baseline diversity.

V lost 2 bases to trimming and J lost 7 bases; unmatched junction nucleotides: 9. CDR1 is SGHTA and CDR2 is FQGTGA in the germline V gene. The CDR3 sequence is 16 residues long. The source material was peripheral blood mononuclear cells (PBMCs), sampled at baseline. The rearrangement joins TRBV7-3 to TRBJ2-2; 8 positions agree with TRBD1. This sequence originates from a human donor with classical Hodgkin lymphoma. The CDR3 protein is CASSLLGRGLNGELFF. The CDR3 bases are TGTGCCAGCAGCTTATTGGGCAGGGGGCTTAACGGGGAGCTGTTTTTT.